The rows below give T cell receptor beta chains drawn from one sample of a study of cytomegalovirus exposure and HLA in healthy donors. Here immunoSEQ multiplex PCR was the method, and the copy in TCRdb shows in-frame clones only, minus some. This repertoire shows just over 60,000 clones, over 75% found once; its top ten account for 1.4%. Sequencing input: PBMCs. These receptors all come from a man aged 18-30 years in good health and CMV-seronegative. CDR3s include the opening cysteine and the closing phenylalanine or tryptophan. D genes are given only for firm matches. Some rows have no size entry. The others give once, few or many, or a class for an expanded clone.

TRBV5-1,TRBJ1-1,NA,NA,TGCGCCAGCAGCCCGCCTGTAGAGAACACTGAAGCTTTCTTT,CASSPPVENTEAFF
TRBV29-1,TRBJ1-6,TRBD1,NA,TGCAGCGTCGCCGGTGGGGACAGTAAGGATAATTCACCCCTCCACTTT,CSVAGGDSKDNSPLHF
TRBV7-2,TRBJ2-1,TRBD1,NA,TGTGCCAGCAGCCGCATTACAGGGGTGGTGGGAAATGAGCAGTTCTTC,CASSRITGVVGNEQFF
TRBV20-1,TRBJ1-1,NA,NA,TGCAGTGCTAGACTCAACACTGAAGCTTTCTTT,CSARLNTEAFF
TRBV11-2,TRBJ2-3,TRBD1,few,TGTGCCAGCACCCTGGACAGGGCCCTCACAGATACGCAGTATTTT,CASTLDRALTDTQYF
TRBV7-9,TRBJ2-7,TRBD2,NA,TGTGCCAGCAGCTTGGGAGGGGTCTCCTACGAGCAGTACTTC,CASSLGGVSYEQYF
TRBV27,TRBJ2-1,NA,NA,TGTGCCAGCAGTTTGATCGGCGGTGAGCAGTTCTTC,CASSLIGGEQFF
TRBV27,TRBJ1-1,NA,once,TGTGCCAGCAGTTTTAGTCTAAGGGGCACTGAAGCTTTCTTT,CASSFSLRGTEAFF
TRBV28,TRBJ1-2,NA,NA,TGTGCCAGCACCGAGGCGCCCCTCTATGGCTACACCTTC,CASTEAPLYGYTF
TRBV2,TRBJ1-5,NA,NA,TGTGCCAGCTCCTCGGGGGACGGACTACGCAATCAGCCCCAGCATTTT,CASSSGDGLRNQPQHF
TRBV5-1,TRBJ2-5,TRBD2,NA,TGCGCCAGCAGCTTGTCGGGGGGGGAGACCCAGTACTTC,CASSLSGGETQYF
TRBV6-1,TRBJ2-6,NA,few,TGTGCCAGCCAGGGCGAAAGCTCTGGGGCCAACGTCCTGACTTTC,CASQGESSGANVLTF
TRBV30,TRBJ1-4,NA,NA,TGTGCCTGGAGTGTACGGGGGGCTAATGAAAAACTGTTTTTT,CAWSVRGANEKLFF
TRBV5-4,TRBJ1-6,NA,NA,TGTGCCAGCGGCTACGAGGCGTATAATTCACCCCTCCACTTT,CASGYEAYNSPLHF
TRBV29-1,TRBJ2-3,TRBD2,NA,TGCAGCGTTGAGGCGGGGGGGTGGTCCACAGATATGCAGTATTTT,CSVEAGGWSTDMQYF